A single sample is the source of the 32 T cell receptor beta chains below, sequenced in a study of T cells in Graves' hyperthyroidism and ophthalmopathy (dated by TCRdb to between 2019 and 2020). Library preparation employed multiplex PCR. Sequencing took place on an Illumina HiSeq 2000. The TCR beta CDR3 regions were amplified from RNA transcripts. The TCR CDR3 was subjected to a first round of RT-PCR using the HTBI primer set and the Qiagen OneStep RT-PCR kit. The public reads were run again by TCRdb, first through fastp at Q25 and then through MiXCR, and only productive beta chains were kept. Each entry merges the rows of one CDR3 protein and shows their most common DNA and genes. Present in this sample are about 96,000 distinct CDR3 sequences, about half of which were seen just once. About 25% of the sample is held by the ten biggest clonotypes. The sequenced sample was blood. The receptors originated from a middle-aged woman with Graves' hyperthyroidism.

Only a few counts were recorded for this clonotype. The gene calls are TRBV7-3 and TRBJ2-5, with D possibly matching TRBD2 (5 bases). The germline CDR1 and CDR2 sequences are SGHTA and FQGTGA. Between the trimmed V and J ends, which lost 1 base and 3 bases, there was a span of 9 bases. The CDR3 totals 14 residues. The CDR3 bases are TGTGCCAGCAGCTTAAGTACGGGAAAAGAGACCCAGTACTTC. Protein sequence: CASSLSTGKETQYF. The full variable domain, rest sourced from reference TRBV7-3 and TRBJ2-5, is GAGVSQTPSNKVTEKGKYVELRCDPISGHTALYWYRQSLGQGPEFLIYFQGTGAADDSGLPNDRFFAVRPEGSVSTLKIQRTERGDSAVYLCASSLSTGKETQYFGPGTRLLVL.

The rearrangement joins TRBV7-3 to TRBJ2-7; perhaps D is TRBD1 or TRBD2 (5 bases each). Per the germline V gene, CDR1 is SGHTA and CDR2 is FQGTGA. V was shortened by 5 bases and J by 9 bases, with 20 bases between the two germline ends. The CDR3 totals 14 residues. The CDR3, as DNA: TGTGCCAGCAGCCTGTCAGGGACGGGCACGGTGCAGTACTTC. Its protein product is CASSLSGTGTVQYF.

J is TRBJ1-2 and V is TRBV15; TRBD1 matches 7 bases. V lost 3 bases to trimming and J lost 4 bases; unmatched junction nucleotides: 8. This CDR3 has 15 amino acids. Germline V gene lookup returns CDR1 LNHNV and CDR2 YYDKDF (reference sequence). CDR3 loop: CATSSYSGDSYGYTF. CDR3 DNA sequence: TGTGCCACCAGCAGTTACTCAGGGGACAGCTATGGCTACACCTTC.

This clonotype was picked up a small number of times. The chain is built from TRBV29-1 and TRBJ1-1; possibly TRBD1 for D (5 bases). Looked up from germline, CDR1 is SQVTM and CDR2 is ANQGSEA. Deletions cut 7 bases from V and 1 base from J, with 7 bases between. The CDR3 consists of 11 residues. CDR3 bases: TGCAGCGCAGGGACGAACACTGAAGCTTTCTTT. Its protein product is CSAGTNTEAFF.

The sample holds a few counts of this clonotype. The CDR3 nucleotides read TGTGCCAGCAGTTTCCCTAGCGGGAGTCCCGGGGAGCTGTTTTTT. Translation gives CASSFPSGSPGELFF. V and J are TRBV7-9 and TRBJ2-2, with 10 nucleotides matching TRBD2. Germline V lookup: CDR1 SEHNR, CDR2 FQNEAQ (reference sequence). The J segment lost 6 bases and the V segment lost 6 bases, leaving 7 bases of the junction unmatched. CDR3 length equals 15 residues.

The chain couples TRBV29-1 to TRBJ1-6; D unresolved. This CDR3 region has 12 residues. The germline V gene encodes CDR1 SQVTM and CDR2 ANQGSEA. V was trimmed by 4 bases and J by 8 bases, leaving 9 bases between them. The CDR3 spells CSVGAGDSPLHF. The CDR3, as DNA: TGCAGCGTTGGGGCAGGAGATTCACCCCTCCACTTT.

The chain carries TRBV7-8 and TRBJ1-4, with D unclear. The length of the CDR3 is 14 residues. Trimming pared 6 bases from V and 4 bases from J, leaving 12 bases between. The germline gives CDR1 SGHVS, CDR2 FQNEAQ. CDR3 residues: CASRLPSGNEKLFF. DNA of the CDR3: TGTGCCAGCAGACTGCCCTCGGGTAATGAAAAACTGTTTTTT.

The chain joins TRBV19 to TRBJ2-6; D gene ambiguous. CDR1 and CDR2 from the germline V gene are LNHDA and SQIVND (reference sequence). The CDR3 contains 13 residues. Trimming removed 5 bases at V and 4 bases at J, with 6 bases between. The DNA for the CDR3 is TGTGCCAGTAGTCCTCACGGGGCCAACGTCCTGACTTTC. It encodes CASSPHGANVLTF.

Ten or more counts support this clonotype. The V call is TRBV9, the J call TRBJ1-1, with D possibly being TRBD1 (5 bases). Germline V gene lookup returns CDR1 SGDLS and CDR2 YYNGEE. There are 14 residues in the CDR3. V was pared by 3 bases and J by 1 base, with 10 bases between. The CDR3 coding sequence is TGTGCCAGCAGCGCCCTCAGGGAGAACACTGAAGCTTTCTTT. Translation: CASSALRENTEAFF.

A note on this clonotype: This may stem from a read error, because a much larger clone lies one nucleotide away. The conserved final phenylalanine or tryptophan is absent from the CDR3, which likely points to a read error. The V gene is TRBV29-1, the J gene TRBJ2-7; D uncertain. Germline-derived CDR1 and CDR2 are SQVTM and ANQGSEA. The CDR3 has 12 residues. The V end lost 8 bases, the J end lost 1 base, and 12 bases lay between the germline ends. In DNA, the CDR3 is TGCAGCTTGGATGGCCCATCCTACGAGCAGTACCTC. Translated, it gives CSLDGPSYEQYL.

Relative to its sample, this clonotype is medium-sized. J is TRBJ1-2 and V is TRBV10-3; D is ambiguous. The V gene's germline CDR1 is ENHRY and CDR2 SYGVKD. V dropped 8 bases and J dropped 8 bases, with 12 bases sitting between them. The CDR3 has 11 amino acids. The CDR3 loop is CAILTVGGYTF. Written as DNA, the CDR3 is TGTGCCATCTTGACCGTGGGGGGCTACACCTTC.

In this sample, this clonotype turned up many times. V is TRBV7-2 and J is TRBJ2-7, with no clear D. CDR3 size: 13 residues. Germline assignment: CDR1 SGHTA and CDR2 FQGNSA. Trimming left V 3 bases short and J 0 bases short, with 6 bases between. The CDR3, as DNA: TGTGCCAGCAGCTTTACACGCTCCTACGAGCAGTACTTC. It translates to CASSFTRSYEQYF. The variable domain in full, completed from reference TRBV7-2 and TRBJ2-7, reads GAGVSQSPSNKVTEKGKDVELRCDPISGHTALYWYRQSLGQGLEFLIYFQGNSAPDKSGLPSDRFSAERTGGSVSTLTIQRTQQEDSAVYLCASSFTRSYEQYFGPGTRLTVT.

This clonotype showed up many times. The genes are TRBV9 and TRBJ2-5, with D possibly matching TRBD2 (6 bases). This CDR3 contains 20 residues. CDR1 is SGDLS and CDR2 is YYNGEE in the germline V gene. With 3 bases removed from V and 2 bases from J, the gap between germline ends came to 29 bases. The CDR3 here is CASSAMIPPPIRRGQETQYF. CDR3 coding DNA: TGTGCCAGCAGCGCAATGATACCACCCCCGATTAGGAGGGGACAAGAGACCCAGTACTTC.

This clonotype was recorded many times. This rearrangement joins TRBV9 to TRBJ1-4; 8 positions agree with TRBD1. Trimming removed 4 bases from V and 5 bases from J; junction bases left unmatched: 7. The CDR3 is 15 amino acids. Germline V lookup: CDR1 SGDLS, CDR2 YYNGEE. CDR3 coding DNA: TGTGCCAGCAGCTCCAGGACAGGGAGGAATGAAAAACTGTTTTTT. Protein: CASSSRTGRNEKLFF. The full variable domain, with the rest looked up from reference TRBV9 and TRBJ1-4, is DSGVTQTPKHLITATGQRVTLRCSPRSGDLSVYWYQQSLDQGLQFLIQYYNGEERAKGNILERFSAQQFPDLHSELNLSSLELGDSALYFCASSSRTGRNEKLFFGSGTQLSVL.

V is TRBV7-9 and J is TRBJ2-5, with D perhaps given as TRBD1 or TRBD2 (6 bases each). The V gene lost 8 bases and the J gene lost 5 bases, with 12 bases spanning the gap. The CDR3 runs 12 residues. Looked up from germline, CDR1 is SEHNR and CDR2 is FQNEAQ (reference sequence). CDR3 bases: TGTGCCAGCGCTCGGGGGCGGGAGACCCAGTACTTC. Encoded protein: CASARGRETQYF.

The CDR3 nucleotides read TGTGCCAGCAGCTTAGCGCGGGGGGCAGGGCGGCAGGGTCAGCCCCAGCATTTT. This sequence encodes CASSLARGAGRQGQPQHF. The genes are TRBV7-9 and TRBJ1-5; D is possibly TRBD1 (6 bases). The length of the CDR3 is 18 residues. In germline, CDR1 is SEHNR, CDR2 FQNEAQ (reference sequence). Trimming removed 0 bases from V and 6 bases from J, with 21 bases in between. Using reference TRBV7-9 and TRBJ1-5 for the parts outside the CDR3, the full variable domain is DTGVSQNPRHKITKRGQNVTFRCDPISEHNRLYWYRQTLGQGPEFLTYFQNEAQLEKSRLLSDRFSAERPKGSFSTLEIQRTEQGDSAMYLCASSLARGAGRQGQPQHFGDGTRLSIL.

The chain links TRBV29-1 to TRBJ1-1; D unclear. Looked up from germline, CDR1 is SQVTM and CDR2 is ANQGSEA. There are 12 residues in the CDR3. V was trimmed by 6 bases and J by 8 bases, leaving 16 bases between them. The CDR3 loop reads CSVAGGVGEAFF. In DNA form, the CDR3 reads TGCAGCGTCGCGGGAGGAGTCGGGGAAGCTTTCTTT.

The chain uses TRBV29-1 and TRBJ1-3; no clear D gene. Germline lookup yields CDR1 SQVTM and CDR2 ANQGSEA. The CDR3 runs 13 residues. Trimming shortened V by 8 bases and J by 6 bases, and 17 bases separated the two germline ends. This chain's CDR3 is CSWSPQAENTIYF. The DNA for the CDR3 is TGCAGCTGGTCACCCCAGGCTGAAAACACCATATATTTT.

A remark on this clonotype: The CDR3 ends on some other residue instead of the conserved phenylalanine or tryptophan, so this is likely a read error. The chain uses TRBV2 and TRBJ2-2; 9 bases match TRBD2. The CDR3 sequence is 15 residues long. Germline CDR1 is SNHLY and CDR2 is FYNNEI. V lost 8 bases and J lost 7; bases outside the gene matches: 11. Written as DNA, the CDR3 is TGTGCCAGCTCACCAAGAGCGGGAGGTCTCGGGGAGCTGTTTCTT. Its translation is CASSPRAGGLGELFL.

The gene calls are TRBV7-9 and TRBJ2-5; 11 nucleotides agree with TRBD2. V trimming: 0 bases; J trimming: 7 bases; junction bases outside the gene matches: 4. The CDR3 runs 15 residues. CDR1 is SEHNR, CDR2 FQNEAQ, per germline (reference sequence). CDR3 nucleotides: TGTGCCAGCAGCTTAGCGAGCGGGACTAGCGGGACCCAGTACTTC. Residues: CASSLASGTSGTQYF.

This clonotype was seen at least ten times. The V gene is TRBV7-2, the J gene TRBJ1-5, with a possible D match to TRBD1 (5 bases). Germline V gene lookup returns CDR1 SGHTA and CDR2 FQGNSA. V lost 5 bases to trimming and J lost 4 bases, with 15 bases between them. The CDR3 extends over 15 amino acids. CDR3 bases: TGTGCCAGCAGCCTCGAGCGGGGGGAAAATCAGCCCCAGCATTTT. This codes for CASSLERGENQPQHF. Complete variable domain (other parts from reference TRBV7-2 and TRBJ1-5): GAGVSQSPSNKVTEKGKDVELRCDPISGHTALYWYRQSLGQGLEFLIYFQGNSAPDKSGLPSDRFSAERTGGSVSTLTIQRTQQEDSAVYLCASSLERGENQPQHFGDGTRLSIL.

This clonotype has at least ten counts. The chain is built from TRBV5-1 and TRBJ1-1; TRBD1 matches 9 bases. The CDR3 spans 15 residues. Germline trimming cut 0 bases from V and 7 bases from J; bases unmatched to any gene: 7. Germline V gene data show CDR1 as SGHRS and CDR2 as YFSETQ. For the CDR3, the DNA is TGCGCCAGCAGCTTGGCAGGACAGGGGCCCGGTGAAGCTTTCTTT. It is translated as CASSLAGQGPGEAFF.

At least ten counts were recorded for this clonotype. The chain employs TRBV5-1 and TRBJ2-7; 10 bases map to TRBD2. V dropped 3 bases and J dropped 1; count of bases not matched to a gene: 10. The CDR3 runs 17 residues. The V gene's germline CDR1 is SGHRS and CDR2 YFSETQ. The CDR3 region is CASSSSGLALDSYEQYF. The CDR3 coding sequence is TGCGCCAGCAGCTCCTCGGGACTAGCGTTAGATTCCTACGAGCAGTACTTC.

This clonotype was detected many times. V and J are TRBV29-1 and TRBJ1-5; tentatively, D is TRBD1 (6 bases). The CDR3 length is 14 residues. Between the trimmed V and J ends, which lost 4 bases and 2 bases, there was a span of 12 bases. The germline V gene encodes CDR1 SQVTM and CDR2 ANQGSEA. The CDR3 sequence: CSVGQGIGNQPQHF. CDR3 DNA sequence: TGCAGCGTTGGGCAGGGGATCGGCAATCAGCCCCAGCATTTT.

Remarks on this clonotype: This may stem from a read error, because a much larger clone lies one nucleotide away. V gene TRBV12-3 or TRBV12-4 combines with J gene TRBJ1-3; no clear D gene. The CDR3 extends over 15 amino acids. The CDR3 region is CASRRTGSSGNTIHF. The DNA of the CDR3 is TGTGCCAGCAGACGGACGGGGAGCTCTGGAAACACCATACATTTT.

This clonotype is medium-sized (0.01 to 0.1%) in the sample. This chain's CDR3 is CASNPTGASNYGYTF. The CDR3 DNA sequence: TGCGCCAGCAATCCGACAGGGGCTTCAAACTATGGCTACACCTTC. V usage is TRBV10-1 and J usage is TRBJ1-2; 8 bases align to TRBD1. V trimming: 7 bases; J trimming: 2 bases; junction bases outside the gene matches: 9. Germline V gene sequence: CDR1 WNHNN, CDR2 SYGVQD (reference sequence). CDR3 size: 15 residues.

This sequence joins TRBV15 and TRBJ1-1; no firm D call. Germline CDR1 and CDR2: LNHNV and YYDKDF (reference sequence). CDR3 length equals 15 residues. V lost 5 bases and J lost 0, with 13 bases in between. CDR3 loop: CATSQVQVLNTEAFF. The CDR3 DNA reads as TGTGCCACCAGCCAAGTACAAGTCTTGAACACTGAAGCTTTCTTT.

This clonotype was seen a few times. The CDR3 nucleotides are TGTGCCAGCAGAAGACTAGCGGGAGCCAGGAAGCAGTACTTC. It is translated as CASRRLAGARKQYF. The J gene is TRBJ2-7, the V gene TRBV11-2; 12 bases match TRBD2. V was pared by 6 bases and J by 8 bases, with 8 bases of the junction left unmatched. Germline CDR1 is SGHAT and CDR2 is FQNNGV. This CDR3 is 14 amino acids long. Drawing the rest from reference TRBV11-2 and TRBJ2-7, the complete variable domain is EAGVAQSPRYKIIEKRQSVAFWCNPISGHATLYWYQQILGQGPKLLIQFQNNGVVDDSQLPKDRFSAERLKGVDSTLKIQPAKLEDSAVYLCASRRLAGARKQYFGPGTRLTVT.

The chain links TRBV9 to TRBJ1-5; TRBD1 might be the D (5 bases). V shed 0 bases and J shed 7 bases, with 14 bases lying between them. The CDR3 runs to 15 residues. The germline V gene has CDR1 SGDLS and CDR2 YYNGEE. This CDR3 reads CASSVDPGHGQPQHF. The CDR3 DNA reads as TGTGCCAGCAGCGTAGATCCAGGGCACGGACAGCCCCAGCATTTT.

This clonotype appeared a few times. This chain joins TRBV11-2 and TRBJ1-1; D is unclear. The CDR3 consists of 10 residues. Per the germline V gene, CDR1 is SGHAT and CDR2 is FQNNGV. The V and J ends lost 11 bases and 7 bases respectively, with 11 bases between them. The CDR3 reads CAGGIGEAFF. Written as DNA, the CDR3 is TGTGCCGGAGGGATCGGTGAAGCTTTCTTT.

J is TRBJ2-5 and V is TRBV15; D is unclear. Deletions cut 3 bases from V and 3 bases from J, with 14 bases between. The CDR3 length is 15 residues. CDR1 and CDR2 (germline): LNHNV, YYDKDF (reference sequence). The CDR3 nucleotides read TGTGCCACCAGCAGCCCGGAATGGGCGGAAGAGACCCAGTACTTC. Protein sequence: CATSSPEWAEETQYF.

The DNA of the CDR3 is TGTGCCAGCAGCTTAGCGGAGGGACAACTTAGCACCATATATTTT. As protein: CASSLAEGQLSTIYF. V is TRBV7-2 and J is TRBJ1-3; a possible D gene is TRBD1 (6 bases). There are 15 residues in the CDR3. The germline V gene encodes CDR1 SGHTA and CDR2 FQGNSA. V was shortened by 0 bases and J by 9 bases, with 15 bases between the two germline ends.